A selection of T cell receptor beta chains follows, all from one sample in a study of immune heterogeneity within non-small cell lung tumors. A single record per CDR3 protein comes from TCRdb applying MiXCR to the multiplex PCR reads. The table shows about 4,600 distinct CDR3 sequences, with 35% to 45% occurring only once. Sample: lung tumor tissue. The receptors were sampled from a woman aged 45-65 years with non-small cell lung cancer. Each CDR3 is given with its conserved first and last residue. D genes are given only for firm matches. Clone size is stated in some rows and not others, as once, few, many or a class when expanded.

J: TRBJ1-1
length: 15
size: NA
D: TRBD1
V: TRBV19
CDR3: CASSIDSGGNTEAFF
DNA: TGTGCCAGTAGTATAGATTCAGGGGGGAACACTGAAGCTTTCTTT

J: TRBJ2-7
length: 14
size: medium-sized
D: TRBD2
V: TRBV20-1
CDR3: CSARLLAGAYEQYF
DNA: TGCAGTGCTAGACTCCTAGCGGGCGCCTACGAGCAGTACTTC

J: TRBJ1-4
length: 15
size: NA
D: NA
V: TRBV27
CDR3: CASSLGETPNEKLFF
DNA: TGTGCCAGCAGTTTAGGAGAAACACCTAATGAAAAACTGTTTTTT

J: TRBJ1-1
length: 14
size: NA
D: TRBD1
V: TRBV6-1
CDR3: CASSRQGMNTEAFF
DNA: TGTGCCAGCAGTAGACAGGGAATGAACACTGAAGCTTTCTTT

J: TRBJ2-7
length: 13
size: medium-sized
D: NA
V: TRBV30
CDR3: CAWSRQGTYEQYF
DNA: TGTGCCTGGAGTCGGCAGGGGACCTACGAGCAGTACTTC

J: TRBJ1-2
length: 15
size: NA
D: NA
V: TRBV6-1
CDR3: CATCPHEGGNYGYTF
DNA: TGTGCCACCTGCCCACACGAAGGGGGTAACTATGGCTACACCTTC

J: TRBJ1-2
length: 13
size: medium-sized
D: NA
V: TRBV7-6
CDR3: CASSLAAGNGYTF
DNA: TGTGCCAGCAGCTTAGCCGCAGGGAATGGCTACACCTTC

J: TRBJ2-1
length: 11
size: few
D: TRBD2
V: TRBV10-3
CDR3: CAIRRENEQFF
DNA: TGTGCCATCAGGCGGGAGAATGAGCAGTTCTTC

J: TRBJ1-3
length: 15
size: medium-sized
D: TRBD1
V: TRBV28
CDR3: CASSLTGQGGNTIYF
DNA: TGTGCCAGCAGTTTAACGGGACAGGGGGGAAACACCATATATTTT

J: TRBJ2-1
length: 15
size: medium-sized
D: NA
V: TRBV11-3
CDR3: CASSLDRGGGGEQFF
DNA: TGTGCCAGCAGCTTAGATCGGGGAGGGGGCGGGGAGCAGTTCTTC

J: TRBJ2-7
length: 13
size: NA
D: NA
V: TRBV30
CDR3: CAWSGANPYEQYF
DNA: TGTGCCTGGAGTGGGGCTAACCCCTACGAGCAGTACTTC

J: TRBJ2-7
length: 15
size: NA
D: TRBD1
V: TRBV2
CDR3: CASSAGQDYSYEQYF
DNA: TGTGCCAGCAGCGCGGGACAGGATTACTCCTACGAGCAGTACTTC

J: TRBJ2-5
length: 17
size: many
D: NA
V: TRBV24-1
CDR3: CATSDAGRGSSLETQYF
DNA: TGTGCCACCAGTGATGCCGGCCGGGGGTCCTCTTTAGAGACCCAGTACTTC

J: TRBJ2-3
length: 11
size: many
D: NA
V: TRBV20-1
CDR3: CSARLGGTQYF
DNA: TGCAGTGCGAGACTCGGGGGTACGCAGTATTTT

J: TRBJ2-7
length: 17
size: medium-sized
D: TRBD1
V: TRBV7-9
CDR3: CASSSTDRAPYGPEQYF
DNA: TGTGCCAGCAGCTCAACGGACAGGGCACCCTACGGGCCCGAGCAGTACTTC

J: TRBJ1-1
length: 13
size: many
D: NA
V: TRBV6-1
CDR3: CASIIGARAEAFF
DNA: TGTGCCAGCATCATCGGGGCTCGGGCTGAAGCTTTCTTT

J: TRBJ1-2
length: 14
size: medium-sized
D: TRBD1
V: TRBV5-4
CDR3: CASSSPGQGDGYTF
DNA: TGTGCCAGCAGCTCGCCGGGACAGGGGGATGGCTACACCTTC

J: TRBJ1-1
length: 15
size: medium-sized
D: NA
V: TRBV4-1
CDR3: CASSPIQGVSTEAFF
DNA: TGCGCCAGCAGCCCAATACAGGGAGTGTCCACTGAAGCTTTCTTT

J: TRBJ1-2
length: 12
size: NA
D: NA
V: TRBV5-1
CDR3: CASSSDHYGYTF
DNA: TGCGCCAGCAGCAGCGACCACTATGGCTACACCTTC

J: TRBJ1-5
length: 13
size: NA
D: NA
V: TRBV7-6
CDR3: CASILSRNQPQHF
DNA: TGTGCCAGCATCTTATCCCGTAATCAGCCCCAGCATTTT

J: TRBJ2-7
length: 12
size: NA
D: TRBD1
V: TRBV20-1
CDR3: CSADRGPNEQYF
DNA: TGCAGTGCAGACAGGGGGCCCAACGAGCAGTACTTC

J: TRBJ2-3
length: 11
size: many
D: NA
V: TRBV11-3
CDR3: CATLGGDTQYF
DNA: TGTGCCACCCTCGGAGGGGATACGCAGTATTTT

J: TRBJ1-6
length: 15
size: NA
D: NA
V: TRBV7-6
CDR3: CASSLTTDHNSPLHF
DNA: TGTGCCAGCAGCTTGACGACGGATCATAATTCACCCCTCCACTTT

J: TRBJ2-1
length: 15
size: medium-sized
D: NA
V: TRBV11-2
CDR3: CASIPRDGAYNEQFF
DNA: TGTGCCAGCATCCCCCGGGACGGAGCCTACAATGAGCAGTTCTTC

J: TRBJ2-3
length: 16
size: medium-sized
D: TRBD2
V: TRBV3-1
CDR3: CASSQGAGGFPDTQYF
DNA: TGTGCCAGCAGCCAAGGAGCGGGAGGGTTCCCAGATACGCAGTATTTT

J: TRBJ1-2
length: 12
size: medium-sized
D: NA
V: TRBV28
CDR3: CASSFLTYGYTF
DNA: TGTGCCAGCAGTTTCCTAACCTATGGCTACACCTTC

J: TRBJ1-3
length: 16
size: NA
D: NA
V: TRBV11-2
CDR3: CASSVQGWLSGNTIYF
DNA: TGTGCCAGCAGCGTACAGGGTTGGCTCTCTGGAAACACCATATATTTT

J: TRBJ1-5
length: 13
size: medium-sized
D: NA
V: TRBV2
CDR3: CASSRGRFQPQHF
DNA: TGTGCCAGTTCACGCGGGAGATTTCAGCCCCAGCATTTT

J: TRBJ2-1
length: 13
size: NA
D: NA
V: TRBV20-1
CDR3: CSAPRGVYNERFF
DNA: TGCAGTGCCCCCCGGGGCGTTTACAATGAGCGGTTCTTC

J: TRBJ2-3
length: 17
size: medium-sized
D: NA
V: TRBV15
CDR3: CATSRDWRDSGTDTQYF
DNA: TGTGCCACCAGCAGAGATTGGAGGGACTCGGGAACAGATACGCAGTATTTT

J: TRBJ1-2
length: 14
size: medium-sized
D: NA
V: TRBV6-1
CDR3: CASSSRRDTYGYTF
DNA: TGTGCCAGCAGTTCCCGGCGGGACACCTATGGCTACACCTTC

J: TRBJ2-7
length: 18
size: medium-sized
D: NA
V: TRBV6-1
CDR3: CASIVRDTWTSNTYEQYF
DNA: TGTGCCAGCATAGTCCGGGACACATGGACGAGCAATACCTACGAGCAGTACTTC

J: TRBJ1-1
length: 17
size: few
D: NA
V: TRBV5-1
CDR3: CASSLRGRDFLNTEALF
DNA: TGCGCCAGCAGCTTGCGCGGCAGGGATTTCCTGAACACTGAAGCTCTCTTT

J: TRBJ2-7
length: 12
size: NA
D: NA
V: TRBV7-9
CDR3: CASSHTLSEQYF
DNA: TGTGCCAGCAGCCACACCTTGAGCGAGCAGTACTTC

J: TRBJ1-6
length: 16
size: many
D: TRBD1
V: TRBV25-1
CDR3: CASSASRDSNNSPLHF
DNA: TGTGCCAGCAGTGCCTCCCGGGACAGCAATAATTCACCCCTCCACTTT

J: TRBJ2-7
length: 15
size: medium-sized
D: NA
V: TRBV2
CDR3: CASSASAGVSYEQYF
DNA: TGTGCCAGCAGTGCATCGGCAGGGGTCTCCTACGAGCAGTACTTC

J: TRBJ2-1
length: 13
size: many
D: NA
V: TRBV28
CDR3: CASSLSHYNEQFF
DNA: TGTGCCAGCAGTTTATCCCATTACAATGAGCAGTTCTTC

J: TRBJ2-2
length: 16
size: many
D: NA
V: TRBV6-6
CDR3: CASSYPSAQSTGELFF
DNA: TGTGCCAGCAGTTACCCCAGCGCCCAAAGTACCGGGGAGCTGTTTTTT

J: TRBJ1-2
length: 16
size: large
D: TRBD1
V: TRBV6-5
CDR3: CASSYSGDRGYYGYTF
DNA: TGTGCCAGCAGTTACTCGGGGGACAGGGGGTACTATGGCTACACCTTC